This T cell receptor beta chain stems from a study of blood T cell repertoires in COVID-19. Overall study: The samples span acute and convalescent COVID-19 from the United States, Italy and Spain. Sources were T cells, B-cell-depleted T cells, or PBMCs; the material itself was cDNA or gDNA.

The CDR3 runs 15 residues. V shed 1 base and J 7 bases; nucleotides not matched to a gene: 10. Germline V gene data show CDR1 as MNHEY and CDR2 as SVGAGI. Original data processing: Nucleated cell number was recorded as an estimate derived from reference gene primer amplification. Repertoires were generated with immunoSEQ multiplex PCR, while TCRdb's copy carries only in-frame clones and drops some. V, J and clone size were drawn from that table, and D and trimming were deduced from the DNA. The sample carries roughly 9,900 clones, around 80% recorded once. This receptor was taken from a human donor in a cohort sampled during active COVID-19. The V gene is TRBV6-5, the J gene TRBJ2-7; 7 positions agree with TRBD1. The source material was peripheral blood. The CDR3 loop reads CASSYWDSATREQYF. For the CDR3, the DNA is TGTGCCAGCAGTTACTGGGACAGTGCGACGAGGGAGCAGTACTTC.